This TCR beta chain comes out of a study of blood T cells in healthy people across ages. Overall study results and limits: Researchers deemed the diversity estimates from one million T cells underestimates.

CDR3 length equals 17 residues. The germline CDR1 and CDR2 sequences are DFQATT and SNEGSKA (reference sequence). Trimming took 1 base from V and 0 from J; bases not matched to a gene: 7. Note on this clonotype: The antigen is not known.

Through a sample-barcoded 5' primer and a J-beta primer mix, a second PCR was run for roughly 6 to 12 cycles. MiXCR, applied by TCRdb to the 5' RACE reads, yields one record per CDR3 protein. The repertoire holds about 1,000,000 distinct CDR3 sequences, with under 55% as singletons. The source is a woman aged 60-75 years in good health. Sequencing was done on a sample of blood. The gene calls are TRBV20-1 and TRBJ1-1; TRBD1 matches 11 bases. The CDR3 sequence is CSARGARDRGLNTEAFF. The CDR3 region has the DNA TGCAGTGCTAGAGGGGCCCGGGACAGGGGGTTGAACACTGAAGCTTTCTTT.